This T cell receptor beta chain comes out of a study of blood T cell repertoires in COVID-19. The CDR3 sequence is 16 residues long. Per the germline V gene, CDR1 is SGHNT and CDR2 is YYREEE (reference sequence). V lost 0 bases, J lost 7 bases, and 19 bases lay in between. One Seattle source followed patients from active infection through their disease course. The protocol was immunoSEQ multiplex PCR, while the TCRdb copy is restricted to in-frame clones and leaves out a portion. This table has around 200,000 clones, over 65% appearing once. Sequencing was carried out using peripheral blood. The gene calls are TRBV5-4 and TRBJ1-2; D gene unclear. The TCR originated in a person between 70 and 80 years old with COVID-19, enrolled during active disease. The CDR3 nucleotides are TGTGCCAGCAGCTTGGCCATGGCAGTGAGGGATCTTGGCTACACCTTC. It is translated as CASSLAMAVRDLGYTF.